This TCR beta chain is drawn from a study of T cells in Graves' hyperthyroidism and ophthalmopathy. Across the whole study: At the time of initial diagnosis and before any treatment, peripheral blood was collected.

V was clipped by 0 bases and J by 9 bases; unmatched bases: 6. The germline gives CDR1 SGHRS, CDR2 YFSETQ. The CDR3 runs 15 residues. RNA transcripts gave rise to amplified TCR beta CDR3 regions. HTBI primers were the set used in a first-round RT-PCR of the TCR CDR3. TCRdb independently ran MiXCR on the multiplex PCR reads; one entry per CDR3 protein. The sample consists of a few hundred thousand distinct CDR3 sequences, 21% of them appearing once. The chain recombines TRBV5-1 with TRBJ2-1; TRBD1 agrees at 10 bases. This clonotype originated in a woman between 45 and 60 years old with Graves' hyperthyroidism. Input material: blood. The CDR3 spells CASSLGQGASFEQFF. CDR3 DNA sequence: TGCGCCAGCAGCTTGGGACAGGGGGCATCATTTGAGCAGTTCTTC. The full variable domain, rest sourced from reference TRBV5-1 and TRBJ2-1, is KAGVTQTPRYLIKTRGQQVTLSCSPISGHRSVSWYQQTPGQGLQFLFEYFSETQRNKGNFPGRFSGRQFSNSRSEMNVSTLELGDSALYLCASSLGQGASFEQFFGPGTRLTVL.